These T cell receptor beta chains were read from a single sample in a study of blood T cell repertoires in COVID-19. Data came from immunoSEQ multiplex PCR; TCRdb stores just in-frame clones and leaves some out. The sample records around 230,000 clones, approximately 91% being singletons. The sequenced material came from peripheral blood. Receptors originate from a man aged 35 to 55 with acute or convalescent COVID-19. Both conserved end residues are part of each CDR3. A D gene is named only where the DNA matches it firmly. Clone sizes are given selectively: once, few, many, or a class where the clone is expanded.

- TRBJ1-2 - TRBV28 CASSSERYGYTF TGTGCCAGCAGTTCAGAGAGGTATGGCTACACCTTC
- TRBJ2-5 - TRBV5-1 CASSLVGGALQETQYF TGCGCCAGCAGCTTGGTAGGGGGGGCCCTCCAAGAGACCCAGTACTTC
- TRBJ1-6 - TRBV6-5 CASSWAGNNSPLHF TGTGCCAGCAGTTGGGCAGGGAACAATTCACCCCTCCACTTT
- TRBJ2-6 TRBD1 TRBV7-8 CASSLGQAGANVLTF TGTGCCAGCAGCCTGGGACAGGCTGGGGCCAACGTCCTGACTTTC
- TRBJ1-6 - TRBV28 CASSAPRVGGYSPLHF TGTGCCAGCAGTGCCCCTCGGGTCGGTGGATATTCACCCCTCCACTTT
- TRBJ1-5 - TRBV30 CAWSVPSGLTLGQPQHF TGTGCCTGGAGTGTACCCTCGGGACTGACTCTAGGTCAGCCCCAGCATTTT
- TRBJ1-6 - TRBV15 CATSHREGSGSPLHF TGTGCCACCAGCCACAGGGAAGGCTCGGGTTCACCCCTCCACTTT
- TRBJ1-5 - TRBV18 CASSPLGQQNSNQPQHF TGTGCCAGCTCACCCCTAGGACAGCAGAATAGCAATCAGCCCCAGCATTTT
- TRBJ2-7 TRBD1 TRBV6-5 CASSQDRATAYEQYF TGTGCCAGCAGCCAGGACAGGGCGACAGCCTACGAGCAGTACTTC
- TRBJ1-2 - TRBV10-1 CASSETTDYGYTF TGCGCCAGCAGTGAGACTACGGACTATGGCTACACCTTC
- TRBJ2-2 TRBD2 TRBV19 CASTLVGGLRGELFF TGTGCCAGTACCCTCGTCGGGGGGTTGAGAGGGGAGCTGTTTTTT
once TRBJ1-5 - TRBV19 CATQWEGGDQPQHF TGTGCCACCCAGTGGGAGGGGGGGGATCAGCCCCAGCATTTT